This record concerns one T cell receptor beta chain sequence. Its specificity is unknown. This specimen belongs to a study of CD8 T cells in Susac syndrome. It was with random hexamers that roughly 0.5 to 1 ug RNA was reverse transcribed. The method of amplification for TCR beta CDR3 was immunoSEQ multiplex PCR, covering 54 Vbeta and 13 Jbeta. TCRdb processed the immunoSEQ multiplex PCR reads anew with MiXCR; each CDR3 protein has one entry. The sample has under 250,000 distinct CDR3 sequences, just under 95% seen once. TCR beta sequencing covered blood CD8+ and CD4+ T cells. Negative isolation yielded CD8+ and CD4+ T cells; FACS enriched TEMRA cells. Study observations and caveats: TCR sequencing and HLA analysis covered a relatively small number of individuals.

Sequencing was performed on CD4+ T cells from PBMCs. The receptor's source is a human donor with multiple sclerosis.

CDR3 protein: CASSQYRADPSQTQYF. The DNA for the CDR3 is TGTGCCAGCAGCCAATACAGAGCGGACCCCAGCCAGACCCAGTACTTC. V and J are TRBV13 and TRBJ2-5; D is possibly TRBD2 (5 bases). The CDR3 runs 16 residues. Germline V lookup: CDR1 PRHDT, CDR2 FYEKMQ (reference sequence). With 5 bases removed from V and 6 bases from J, the gap between germline ends came to 22 bases.